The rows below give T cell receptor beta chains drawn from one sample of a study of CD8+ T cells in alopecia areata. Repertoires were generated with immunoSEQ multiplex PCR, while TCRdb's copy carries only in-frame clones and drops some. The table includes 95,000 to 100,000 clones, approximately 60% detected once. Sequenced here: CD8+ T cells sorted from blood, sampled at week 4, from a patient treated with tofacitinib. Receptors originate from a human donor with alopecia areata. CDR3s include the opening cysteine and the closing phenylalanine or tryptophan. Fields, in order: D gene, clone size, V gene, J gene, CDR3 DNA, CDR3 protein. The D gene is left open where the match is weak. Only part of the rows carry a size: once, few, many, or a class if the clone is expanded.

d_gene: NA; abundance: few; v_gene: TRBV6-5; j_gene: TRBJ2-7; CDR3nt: TGTGCCAGCAGTTACGCAGGGTTTCGCTACGAGCAGTACTTC; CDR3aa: CASSYAGFRYEQYF
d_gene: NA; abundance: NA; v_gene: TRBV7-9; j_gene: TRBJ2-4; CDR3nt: TGTGCCAGCAGCTTAGGACAGCAAAACATTCAGTACTTC; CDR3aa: CASSLGQQNIQYF
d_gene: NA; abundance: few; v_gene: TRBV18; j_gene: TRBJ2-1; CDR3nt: TGTGCCAGCTCACCAACGACTCGCTCCTACAATGAGCAGTTCTTC; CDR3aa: CASSPTTRSYNEQFF
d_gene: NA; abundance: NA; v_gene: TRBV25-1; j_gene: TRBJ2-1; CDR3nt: TGTGCCAGCAGCCTTCCGTACAATGAGCAGTTCTTC; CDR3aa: CASSLPYNEQFF
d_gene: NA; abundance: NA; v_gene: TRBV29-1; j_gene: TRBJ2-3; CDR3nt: TGCAGCGCCAGAACCGCTCTCCCAGATACGCAGTATTTT; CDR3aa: CSARTALPDTQYF
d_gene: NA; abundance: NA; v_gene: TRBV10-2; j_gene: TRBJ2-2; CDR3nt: TGCGCCAGCAGTACCAGCGACAGACCCGGGGAGCTGTTTTTT; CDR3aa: CASSTSDRPGELFF
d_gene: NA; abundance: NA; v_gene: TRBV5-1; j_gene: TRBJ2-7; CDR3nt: TGCGCCAGCAGCTTGGCTGACACCTACGAGCAGTACTTC; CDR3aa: CASSLADTYEQYF
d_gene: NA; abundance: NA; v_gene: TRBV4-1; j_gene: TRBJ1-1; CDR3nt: TGCGCCAGCAGCCCCCAGCAGCAGGGGCGCACTGAAGCTTTCTTT; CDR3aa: CASSPQQQGRTEAFF
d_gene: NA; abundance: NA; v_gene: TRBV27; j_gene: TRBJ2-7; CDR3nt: TGTGCCAGCAGCCGACGCAACTACGAGCAGTACTTC; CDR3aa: CASSRRNYEQYF
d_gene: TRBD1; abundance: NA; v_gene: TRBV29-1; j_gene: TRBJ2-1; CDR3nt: TGCAGCGTTGTTCAGGGGGCCCACAATGAGCAGTTCTTC; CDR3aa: CSVVQGAHNEQFF
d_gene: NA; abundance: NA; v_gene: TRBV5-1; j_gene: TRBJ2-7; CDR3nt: TGCGCCAGCAGCTTGTGGATGACAGGACCGAACGAGCAGTACTTC; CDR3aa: CASSLWMTGPNEQYF
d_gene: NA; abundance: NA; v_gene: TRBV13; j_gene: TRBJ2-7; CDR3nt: TGTGCCAGCAGCTTAGATCCCACGTTCTCCTACGAGCAGTACTTC; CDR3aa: CASSLDPTFSYEQYF
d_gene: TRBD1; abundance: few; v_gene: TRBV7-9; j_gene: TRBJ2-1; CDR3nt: TGTGCCAGCAGCGTGCCGGGACAGTCCTACAATGAGCAGTTCTTC; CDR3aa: CASSVPGQSYNEQFF
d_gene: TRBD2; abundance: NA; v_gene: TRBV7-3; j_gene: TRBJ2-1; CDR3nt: TGTGCCAGCAGTCTGACTAGCGGGAGTGGAAATGAGCAGTTCTTC; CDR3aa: CASSLTSGSGNEQFF
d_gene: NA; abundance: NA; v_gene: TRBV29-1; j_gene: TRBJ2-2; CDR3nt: TGCAGCGTTGAAGTCAGCGGAACGAACACCGGGGAGCTGTTTTTT; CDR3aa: CSVEVSGTNTGELFF
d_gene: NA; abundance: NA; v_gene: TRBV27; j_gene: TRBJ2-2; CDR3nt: TGTGCCAGCAGTTTGTGGCGGGTCAGCACCGGGGAGCTGTTTTTT; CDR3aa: CASSLWRVSTGELFF
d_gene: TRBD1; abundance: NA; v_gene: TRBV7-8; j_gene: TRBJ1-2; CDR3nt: TGTGCCAGCAGCTTAACACAGGGGCCCGATCGGGGCTACACCTTC; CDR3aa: CASSLTQGPDRGYTF
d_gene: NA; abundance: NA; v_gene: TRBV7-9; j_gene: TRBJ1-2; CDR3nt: TGTGCCAGCAGCTTATCCGGCCCTAAAGCTAACTATGGCTACACCTTC; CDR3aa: CASSLSGPKANYGYTF
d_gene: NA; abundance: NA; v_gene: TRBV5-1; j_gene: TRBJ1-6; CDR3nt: TGTGCCAGCAGCTTGGGTAATTCACCCCTCCACTTT; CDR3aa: CASSLGNSPLHF